The T cell receptor beta chain described here comes from a study of vaccination effects on CD4 cells after COVID-19 (dated by TCRdb to 2021 to 2024). Broadly, across the study: Each participant received two doses of an mRNA SARS-CoV-2 vaccine, either BNT162b2 or mRNA-1273. In both COVID-19 convalescent patients and infection-naive vaccine recipients, the study compared SARS-CoV-2 spike-specific CD4+ TCR repertoires from before mRNA vaccination with those from after it. The full study included some eleven COVID-19 convalescent patients and a handful of SARS-CoV-2-naive healthy vaccine recipients. Cultures from other donors in the study were sequenced using the Oncomine TCR Beta short-read assay on an Illumina iSeq 100.

In the ViraFEST assay, PBMC were stimulated with viral peptide pools, and TCR sequencing was then used to find antigen-specific CD4+ T cell clonotypes based on their expansion. After around 10 days of culture, CD4+ T cells were isolated with the EasySep CD4+ T cell isolation kit. None of the healthy vaccine recipients had a prior SARS-CoV-2 infection, which was confirmed by nucleocapsid antibody tests that came back negative both before and after vaccination. About 2.1 million PBMC per well were cultured with approximately 10 ug/ml peptides in IMDM containing approximately 4.7% human AB serum, approximately 9.9 IU/ml IL-2 and gentamicin. On days 3 and 7, half of the culture medium was replaced with fresh IL-2-containing medium. Unless noted otherwise, every peptide stimulation condition was grown in triplicate wells. Using Ficoll-Paque Plus gradient centrifugation, PBMC were separated from whole blood and then either used fresh or cryopreserved at -140C. The overlapping peptide pools covered the spike proteins of SARS-CoV-2 and of the common cold coronaviruses HCoV-NL63, HCoV-OC43 and HCoV-229E. Genomic DNA was extracted from cultured CD4+ T cells with the QIAamp micro DNA kit.

The library was obtained by the immunoSEQ multiplex PCR assay. DNA from the cultured and isolated CD4+ T cells underwent TCR beta CDR3 sequencing. The paper's data handling went like this. Non-productive TCR sequences were discarded, and reads were trimmed to the CDR3 region, with only CDR3s of 7 or more amino acids retained. The MANAFEST web app was used to identify antigen-specific clonotypes by comparing expansion in peptide wells with expansion in reference cultures. To be called positive, a clone needed expansion at FDR<0.05 compared with the reference and with all other wells, an odds ratio greater than 5, and a frequency greater than 0.1% in two replicate wells. Clonotypes significantly expanded in SARS-CoV-2 spike wells and in at least one common cold coronavirus spike condition were defined as cross-reactive. CDR3 similarity was assessed by Levenshtein distance using the stringdist R package, and unrooted trees were constructed with ape in R 3.6.1. TCRdb took this table from immuneACCESS and kept in-frame rearrangements with V and J called. Such tables lack part of the clones; where checked against another copy, unresolved V genes explain under half of the gap, and the rest is unexplained. Clonal size and the V and J genes are those of that table, whereas D and trimming came from the DNA. The sample includes tens of thousands of clones, with roughly 79% observed a single time. Of the sample, 2% to 2.5% falls within the top ten clones.

Comment on this clone: It lacks a known antigen. Base-call qualities are not available, and no considerably larger clone is one nucleotide away.

The CDR3 goes from the cysteine to the valine over 16 residues. Left in the record is the CDR3 DNA by itself, 48 bases read in frame from the first base. V ends up 6 bases short and J 1 base short, with an unmatched junction base count of 12. The germline V gene sets CDR1 to MRHNA and CDR2 to SNTAGT. Points the paper makes about the study in general: Limitations of the study were the small number of convalescent patients and the absence of early post-infection timepoints. In healthy vaccine recipients, vaccine-induced clones were almost all SARS-CoV-2 mono-reactive, with only 1 of 255 cross-reactive with common cold coronaviruses. Marked clonal contraction was observed in both infection-induced and vaccine-induced clones at late post-vaccination timepoints, consistent with waning T cell responses.

The sample here was CD4+ T cells from PBMCs cultured with HCoV-229E spike peptides, taken before COVID-19 vaccination. The sample's cell subset or site label, decoded: HCoV-229E spike overlapping peptide pool stimulation. This chain is built from TRBV6-4 and TRBJ2-7; TRBD1 agrees with 7 junctional bases. The origin of this receptor is a human donor who received a COVID-19 vaccine. The sequence in DNA is TGTGCCAGCAGCGGGACAGTTCACAGGGGTTCCTACGAGCAGTACGTC. Its protein product is CASSGTVHRGSYEQYV.